Listed below are T cell receptor beta chains from one sample, sequenced in a study of PD-L1 blockade in urothelial cancer. Generated by immunoSEQ multiplex PCR, the TCRdb table keeps only in-frame clones and is missing some. The profile shows some 74,000 clones, over 80% of them singletons. This sample comprised PBMCs, obtained around atezolizumab (anti-PD-L1) treatment. The receptors shown here come from a man aged 40-49 years with urothelial cancer. Each CDR3 is given with its conserved first and last residue.

>TRBJ1-4|TRBV30
CAWSVGGQVNEKLFF
>TRBJ1-2|TRBV5-6
CASSRKGTGGSNYGYTF
>TRBJ2-1|TRBV11-3
CASSLGAVSGEQFF
>TRBJ1-1|TRBV4-1
CASSQGGQGAEAFF
>TRBJ2-5|TRBV12-5
CASGFDPGSETQYF
>TRBJ2-1|TRBV28
CASMTRADLGDEQFF
>TRBJ2-2|TRBV6-5
CASRRGGPTGELFF
>TRBJ2-1|TRBV5-4
CASSLRGGLYNEQFF
>TRBJ2-1|TRBV5-4
CASSLTGSSYNEQFF
>TRBJ1-1|TRBV18
CASSPKAGDTEAFF
>TRBJ2-2|TRBV9
CASSIGLAGELFF
>TRBJ2-7|TRBV6-6
CASSSLTALYEQYF
>TRBJ2-5|TRBV20-1
CSVPRETQYF
>TRBJ2-7|TRBV7-9
CASSLVGAGGGYEQYF
>TRBJ1-1|TRBV12-5
CASGQEGGLAEAFF
>TRBJ1-1|TRBV18
CASSPSSPAGTEAFF
>TRBJ1-1|TRBV19
CASSIEWAPMNTEAFF
>TRBJ1-2|TRBV28
CASTKQGGGYTF
>TRBJ2-1|TRBV7-6
CASSSSAEGSEQFF
>TRBJ1-2|TRBV6-5
CASSYSPEYLNGYTF
>TRBJ1-4|TRBV28
CASSFFSQRLSEKLFF
>TRBJ2-2|TRBV9
CASSPHSGTNTGELFF
>TRBJ1-2|TRBV4-1
CASSQLPLWEGAGSYGYTF
>TRBJ1-3|TRBV19
CASSMEGGLSPPTTIYF
>TRBJ1-5|TRBV7-2
CASSLANGGGQPQHF
>TRBJ2-7|TRBV5-6
CASSSVPGQGGREQYF
>TRBJ1-3|TRBV30
CAWTRDFSGNTIYF
>TRBJ2-7|TRBV7-9
CASSLAGQAVVEQYF
>TRBJ1-2|TRBV6-5
CARGQRYGYTF
>TRBJ1-5|TRBV2
CASTRTGGNQPQHF
>TRBJ1-1|TRBV6-6
CASSSRDSSFTEAFF
>TRBJ2-3|TRBV4-2
CASSQEAPGGDTQYF
>TRBJ1-4|TRBV28
CASSFPGGSEKLFF
>TRBJ2-3|TRBV6-5
CASSYSGLVNTDTQYF
>TRBJ1-2|TRBV7-2
CASSLEGGPYGYTF
>TRBJ2-1|TRBV6-1
CASSRDRRDEQFF
>TRBJ1-2|TRBV5-8
CASSLGTGGDYGYTF
>TRBJ2-7|TRBV5-5
CASSFPSGTSISEQYF
>TRBJ2-3|TRBV7-3
CASSLDAGGKDTQYF
>TRBJ2-1|TRBV5-1
CASAADGTDSRPLFF
>TRBJ2-7|TRBV5-1
CASSLDPTSGRVYEQYF
>TRBJ2-7|TRBV6-1
CASSEDSQGWEQYF
>TRBJ2-7|TRBV6-1
CASSVRDRGGEQYF
>TRBJ2-7|TRBV11-2
CASSLGGPGYEQYF
>TRBJ2-1|TRBV4-1
CASSPHQLTSGAYNEQFF
>TRBJ1-3|TRBV28
CATSEVTRNTIYF
>TRBJ1-4|TRBV28
CASSPAGRDEKLFF
>TRBJ2-6|TRBV19
CASSIGQLIASGANVLTF